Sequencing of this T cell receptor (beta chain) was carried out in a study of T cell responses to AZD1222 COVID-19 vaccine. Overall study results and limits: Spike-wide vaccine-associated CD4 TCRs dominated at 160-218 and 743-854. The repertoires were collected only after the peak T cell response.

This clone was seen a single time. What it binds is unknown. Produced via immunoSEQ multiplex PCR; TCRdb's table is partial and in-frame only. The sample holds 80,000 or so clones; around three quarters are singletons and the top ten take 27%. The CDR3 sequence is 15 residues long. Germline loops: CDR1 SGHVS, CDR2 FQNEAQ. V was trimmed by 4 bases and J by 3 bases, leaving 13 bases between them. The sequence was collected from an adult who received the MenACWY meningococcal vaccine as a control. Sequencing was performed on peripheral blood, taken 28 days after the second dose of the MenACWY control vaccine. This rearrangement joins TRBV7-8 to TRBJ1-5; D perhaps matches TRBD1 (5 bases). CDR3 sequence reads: CASSSMAGYNQPQHF. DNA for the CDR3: TGTGCCAGCAGCTCCATGGCAGGGTACAATCAGCCCCAGCATTTT. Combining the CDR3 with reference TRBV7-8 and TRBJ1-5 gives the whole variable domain GAGVSQSPRYKVAKRGQDVALRCDPISGHVSLFWYQQALGQGPEFLTYFQNEAQLDKSGLPSDRFFAERPEGSVSTLKIQRTQQEDSAVYLCASSSMAGYNQPQHFGDGTRLSIL.